One and the same sample provided the 22 T cell receptor beta chains below, sequenced in a study of blood T cell repertoires in COVID-19. Sequencing used immunoSEQ multiplex PCR; TCRdb keeps in-frame clones, though not all of them. The table includes approximately 150,000 clones, 70% to 90% detected once. Sequenced input: peripheral blood. The receptors were gathered from a human donor in a cohort sampled during active COVID-19.

The gene calls are TRBV9 and TRBJ1-2; D is perhaps TRBD1 (6 bases). The ends were cut back, 2 bases at V and 4 bases at J, with 15 bases in the middle. The CDR3 spans 15 residues. The germline V gene has CDR1 SGDLS and CDR2 YYNGEE. CDR3 in amino acids: CASSVPQGGGYGYTF. CDR3 coding DNA: TGTGCCAGCAGCGTTCCACAGGGCGGCGGCTATGGCTACACCTTC.

The CDR3 nucleotides read TGTGCCAGCAGTGAATATGAAAGCGGCACCAACATTCAGTACTTC. Its protein product is CASSEYESGTNIQYF. The chain recombines TRBV6-1 with TRBJ2-4, with a tentative D call TRBD2 (5 bases). The V gene's germline CDR1 is MNHNS and CDR2 SASEGT. The CDR3 length is 15 residues. The V gene lost 2 bases and the J gene lost 7 bases, with 15 bases spanning the gap.

The CDR3 here is CASKQGALVGNTIYF. CDR3 nucleotide sequence: TGTGCCAGCAAACAGGGGGCGTTAGTTGGAAACACCATATATTTT. The chain links TRBV28 to TRBJ1-3, with 9 bases matching TRBD1. The CDR3 loop spans 15 amino acids. Germline V gene lookup returns CDR1 MDHEN and CDR2 SYDVKM. J was trimmed by 3 bases and V by 7 bases; bases with no gene match: 7.

The chain uses TRBV5-4 and TRBJ2-7; D call uncertain. This CDR3 region has 13 residues. V was shortened by 4 bases and J by 0 bases, with 8 bases between the two germline ends. Germline V gene lookup returns CDR1 SGHNT and CDR2 YYREEE (reference sequence). Here the CDR3 reads CASSLSTSYEQYF. In DNA, the CDR3 is TGTGCCAGCAGCCTCTCTACCTCCTACGAGCAGTACTTC.

Only a few counts were recorded for this clone. V usage is TRBV6-5 and J usage is TRBJ2-2, with 10 bases aligning to TRBD1. Per germline, CDR1 MNHEY and CDR2 SVGAGI. V shed 1 base and J 5 bases; nucleotides not matched to a gene: 4. The CDR3 sequence is 16 residues long. Here the CDR3 DNA reads TGTGCCAGCAGTTACTACAGGACAGGGGGGACCGGGGAGCTGTTTTTT. Protein product: CASSYYRTGGTGELFF.

This chain uses TRBV15 with TRBJ2-3, with 9 bases identical to TRBD2. The CDR3 is 16 residues long. The ends lost 1 base at V and 4 bases at J; junction bases unmatched: 6. CDR1 is LNHNV, CDR2 YYDKDF, per germline (reference sequence). This CDR3 reads CATSRVIAGGADTQYF. CDR3 nucleotides: TGTGCCACCAGCAGAGTAATCGCGGGAGGGGCAGATACGCAGTATTTT.

This chain links TRBV30 with TRBJ1-2; D call uncertain. The CDR3 is made up of 11 amino acids. Trimming left V 7 bases short and J 8 bases short, with 14 bases between. The germline gives CDR1 GTSNPN, CDR2 SVGIG (reference sequence). DNA for the CDR3: TGTGCCTCGACGTTCGTCGGGGGCTACACCTTC. This translates into CASTFVGGYTF.

The CDR3 here is CASSSYVGEQYF. CDR3 nucleotide sequence: TGTGCCAGCAGCTCCTATGTTGGCGAGCAGTACTTC. This rearrangement joins TRBV5-6 to TRBJ2-7; D not resolved. The CDR3 extends over 12 amino acids. V was cut by 3 bases and J by 6 bases, with 10 bases left in between. Germline CDR1 and CDR2: SGHDT and YYEEEE.

The chain has TRBV19 and TRBJ1-5, with TRBD1 identical over 8 bases. V trimming: 5 bases; J trimming: 2 bases; junction bases outside the gene matches: 5. The CDR3 sequence is 15 residues long. The germline V gene encodes CDR1 LNHDA and CDR2 SQIVND (reference sequence). The CDR3 is CASSLQDRGNQPQHF. DNA of the CDR3: TGTGCCAGTAGTCTCCAGGACAGGGGCAATCAGCCCCAGCATTTT.

V is TRBV11-2 and J is TRBJ1-5; 9 bases map to TRBD1. The CDR3 is made up of 15 amino acids. In germline, CDR1 is SGHAT, CDR2 FQNNGV. Trimming took 1 base from V and 4 from J; bases not matched to a gene: 2. The CDR3 reads CASSLGTGENQPQHF. In nucleotides, the CDR3 is TGTGCCAGCAGCTTAGGGACAGGGGAGAATCAGCCCCAGCATTTT.

This clone has a handful of counts. J is TRBJ1-1 and V is TRBV4-2; 8 bases align to TRBD1. This CDR3 has 16 residues. Looked up from germline, CDR1 is LGHNA and CDR2 is YNFKEQ. V shed 4 bases and J 5 bases; nucleotides not matched to a gene: 12. CDR3 in amino acids: CASSLGTGQEGTEAFF. In DNA, the CDR3 is TGTGCCAGCAGCCTGGGGACAGGTCAGGAGGGTACTGAAGCTTTCTTT.

This chain links TRBV2 with TRBJ1-4; 7 positions match TRBD1. The CDR3 is 14 amino acids. The J segment lost 5 bases and the V segment lost 10 bases, leaving 10 bases of the junction unmatched. Germline V gives CDR1 SNHLY, CDR2 FYNNEI. The CDR3 region is CAIKVDRWNEKLFF. In nucleotides, the CDR3 is TGTGCCATCAAAGTGGACAGGTGGAATGAAAAACTGTTTTTT.

This clone appeared a single time. The chain recombines TRBV5-1 with TRBJ1-2; D is unclear. V was trimmed by 0 bases and J by 9 bases, leaving 12 bases between them. Germline loops: CDR1 SGHRS, CDR2 YFSETQ. This CDR3 is built from 13 residues. This CDR3 is CASSLAWRARYTF. DNA for the CDR3: TGCGCCAGCAGCTTGGCCTGGAGGGCTCGCTACACCTTC.

V usage is TRBV11-3 and J usage is TRBJ1-1, with TRBD1 matching 12 bases. The CDR3 extends over 16 amino acids. After removal of 3 bases from V and 3 bases from J, the junction contained 5 bases not matched to a gene. Germline loops: CDR1 SGHNT, CDR2 YENEEA. DNA of the CDR3: TGTGCCAGCAGCTTCCGGGACAGGGGGCTGGACACTGAAGCTTTCTTT. Its translation is CASSFRDRGLDTEAFF.

This sequence joins TRBV11-2 and TRBJ2-3, with 9 bases matching TRBD2. Germline trimming cut 2 bases from V and 4 bases from J; bases unmatched to any gene: 13. This CDR3 has 18 residues. Germline loops: CDR1 SGHAT, CDR2 FQNNGV. The CDR3 sequence is CASSLSRGGGAAADTQYF. Written as DNA, the CDR3 is TGTGCCAGCAGCTTAAGTCGCGGCGGGGGGGCGGCGGCAGATACGCAGTATTTT.

This chain uses TRBV7-6 with TRBJ1-1; D unresolved. CDR1 and CDR2 (germline): SGHVS, FNYEAQ. There are 13 residues in the CDR3. The germline V and J ends were trimmed by 5 bases and 8 bases, with 15 bases remaining between them. The CDR3 DNA sequence: TGTGCCAGCAGCCTCAGCCCTATTAGCGAAGCTTTCTTT. Translation: CASSLSPISEAFF.

The chain combines TRBV6-5 with TRBJ1-1, with 7 bases matching TRBD1. The CDR3 has 14 amino acids. CDR1 and CDR2 (germline): MNHEY, SVGAGI. The J segment lost 6 bases and the V segment lost 6 bases, leaving 10 bases of the junction unmatched. The CDR3 region has the DNA TGTGCCAGCAGGCTTACAGGGGTCGAGGCTGAAGCTTTCTTT. It translates to CASRLTGVEAEAFF.

The chain is built from TRBV28 and TRBJ1-2; TRBD1 is a possible D gene (5 bases). The V end lost 3 bases, the J end lost 8 bases, and 13 bases lay between the germline ends. The CDR3 has 13 amino acids. Germline V lookup: CDR1 MDHEN, CDR2 SYDVKM. The CDR3: CASSFWGGRGYTF. CDR3 DNA sequence: TGTGCCAGCAGTTTTTGGGGGGGAAGGGGCTACACCTTC.

V usage is TRBV28 and J usage is TRBJ1-2; possibly TRBD1 for D (6 bases). The germline V and J ends were trimmed by 6 bases and 4 bases, with 15 bases remaining between them. Germline V gene sequence: CDR1 MDHEN, CDR2 SYDVKM. CDR3 size: 14 residues. The CDR3 region has the DNA TGTGCCAGCAGGTCGGGGGGGCAAGGCTATGGCTACACCTTC. Protein sequence: CASRSGGQGYGYTF.

The rearrangement joins TRBV30 to TRBJ1-3; the D gene is possibly TRBD1 (6 bases). V was trimmed by 3 bases and J by 0 bases, leaving 12 bases between them. CDR1 is GTSNPN and CDR2 is SVGIG in the germline V gene (reference sequence). The CDR3 contains 15 residues. Here the CDR3 reads CAWRSTGTSGNTIYF. The DNA for the CDR3 is TGTGCCTGGAGAAGTACAGGGACCTCTGGAAACACCATATATTTT.

The chain employs TRBV5-1 and TRBJ2-3; 8 bases are a match to TRBD2. This CDR3 has 13 amino acids. Trimming removed 6 bases from V and 4 bases from J; junction bases left unmatched: 4. Germline V lookup: CDR1 SGHRS, CDR2 YFSETQ. The CDR3 region is CASTSGGADTQYF. CDR3 in DNA: TGCGCCAGCACCTCCGGGGGGGCAGATACGCAGTATTTT.

This sequence joins TRBV6-5 and TRBJ2-3; 8 bases align to TRBD2. The CDR3 runs to 16 residues. J lost 1 base, V lost 4 bases, and 7 bases had no gene match. Per the germline V gene, CDR1 is MNHEY and CDR2 is SVGAGI. The CDR3 loop reads CASSSAGTSGTDTQYF. CDR3 bases: TGTGCCAGCAGTTCCGCCGGGACTAGTGGCACAGATACGCAGTATTTT.